The 2 T cell receptor beta chains listed next were all sequenced from one sample in a study of CD8+CD57+ T cells in acquired aplastic anemia. Both TCR beta VDJ combination and CDR3 sequence profiling were carried out. Genomic DNA was the template for this profiling. TCRdb called the reads again in MiXCR, with one record for every CDR3 protein. The sample lists about 190,000 distinct CDR3 sequences; 40% to 55% were seen once. Sequencing was done on patients that had shown CD8+CD57+ cell expansion by flow cytometry. The sample taken for sequencing was sorted CD4+, CD8+, or CD8+CD57+ T cells (not recorded which) from PBMCs. Source of these receptors: a human donor with aplastic anemia.

This chain joins TRBV24-1 and TRBJ2-3; D may correspond to TRBD1 or TRBD2 (5 bases each). The CDR3 length is 16 residues. The germline V gene encodes CDR1 KGHDR and CDR2 SFDVKD. The V end was cut by 1 base, the J end by 1 base, with 11 bases between. The CDR3 loop is CATSDLKGDGTDTQYF. CDR3 DNA: TGTGCCACCAGTGATTTAAAAGGGGACGGCACAGATACGCAGTATTTT.

This rearrangement joins TRBV2 to TRBJ2-3, with D maybe TRBD1 (6 bases). The CDR3 is 15 residues long. Germline CDR1 SNHLY, CDR2 FYNNEI. Between the trimmed V and J ends, which lost 5 bases and 6 bases, there was a span of 18 bases. For the CDR3, the DNA is TGTGCCAGCAGTTACTCGCTAAGGGGGACGGATACGCAGTATTTT. It yields the protein CASSYSLRGTDTQYF.